These 7 T cell receptor beta chains were sequenced from one sample in a study of PD-1 blockade in classical Hodgkin lymphoma. Generated by immunoSEQ multiplex PCR, the TCRdb table keeps only in-frame clones and is missing some. The sample consists of 20,000 to 25,000 clones, 80% to 85% of them appearing once. Time point defined: cycle 4 day 1 (C4D1), after more than five weeks of nivolumab. All trial patients relapsed after autologous stem cell transplantation. Purification of CD4+ T cells from thawed PBMCs was performed via magnetic negative selection. The sample was CD4+ T cells from blood, taken before the fourth cycle of nivolumab. These receptors were collected from a human donor with classical Hodgkin lymphoma.

The rearrangement joins TRBV30 to TRBJ1-2, with D possibly TRBD1 on 5 matching bases. This CDR3 has 15 residues. Trimming stripped 7 bases from V and 8 bases from J, with 26 bases between. In germline, CDR1 is GTSNPN, CDR2 SVGIG (reference sequence). This chain's CDR3 is CASKILTGLNRGYTF. CDR3 sequence (DNA): TGTGCCTCGAAGATATTAACGGGACTTAATAGGGGCTACACCTTC.

The rearrangement links TRBV7-8 to TRBJ2-2; 10 nucleotides agree with TRBD2. The trim removed 6 bases at V and 4 bases at J, leaving 8 bases unmatched. The CDR3 length is 16 residues. Germline V lookup: CDR1 SGHVS, CDR2 FQNEAQ. The CDR3 protein is CASRRTSGVSTGELFF. CDR3 DNA sequence: TGTGCCAGCAGGCGCACTAGCGGGGTGTCCACCGGGGAGCTGTTTTTT.

This clone was observed a few times. The chain links TRBV18 to TRBJ1-1; D uncertain. CDR1 is KGHSH, CDR2 LQKENI, per germline. V was shortened by 1 base and J by 1 base, with 10 bases between the two germline ends. The CDR3 has 15 residues. The CDR3, as DNA: TGTGCCAGCTCACCACTCGAGAGGCGGAACACTGAAGCTTTCTTT. Its protein is CASSPLERRNTEAFF.

V gene TRBV5-1 combines with J gene TRBJ2-3; no clear D gene. CDR1 and CDR2 from the germline V gene are SGHRS and YFSETQ. CDR3 length equals 14 residues. The V gene lost 0 bases and the J gene lost 5 bases, with 10 bases spanning the gap. CDR3: CASSLAQDLDTQYF. In nucleotides, the CDR3 is TGCGCCAGCAGCTTGGCCCAGGATCTAGATACGCAGTATTTT.

The J gene is TRBJ2-1, the V gene TRBV9; maybe TRBD2 (5 bases). The CDR3 is 13 amino acids. The V end lost 0 bases, the J end lost 7 bases, and 8 bases lay between the germline ends. The V gene's germline CDR1 is SGDLS and CDR2 YYNGEE. CDR3 residues: CASSVGGRNEQFF. Written as DNA, the CDR3 is TGTGCCAGCAGCGTAGGAGGGCGGAATGAGCAGTTCTTC.

The chain carries TRBV19 and TRBJ1-4; TRBD1 is a possible D gene (5 bases). This CDR3 region has 14 residues. Germline loops: CDR1 LNHDA, CDR2 SQIVND (reference sequence). Trimming took 6 bases from V and 7 from J, leaving 15 bases between them. The CDR3 protein is CASRVEGLSEKLFF. The CDR3 bases are TGTGCCAGTAGGGTGGAGGGGTTGAGTGAAAAACTGTTTTTT.

The V call is TRBV28, the J call TRBJ2-1; 11 bases match TRBD2. After removal of 9 bases from V and 0 bases from J, the junction contained 10 bases not matched to a gene. Germline V lookup: CDR1 MDHEN, CDR2 SYDVKM. The CDR3 length is 17 residues. As DNA, the CDR3 is TGTGCCAGTCATCGGACTAGCGGGTCCAGCTCCTACAATGAGCAGTTCTTC. Encoded protein: CASHRTSGSSSYNEQFF.